This TCR beta chain was recovered during a study of T cell responses to AZD1222 COVID-19 vaccine. The germline V gene has CDR1 MNHEY and CDR2 SVGAGI. V shed 8 bases and J shed 5 bases, with 15 bases lying between them. The CDR3 loop spans 13 amino acids. Sequenced by immunoSEQ multiplex PCR; TCRdb stores in-frame clones only, minus some. This sample has about 91,000 clones, with roughly nine tenths found just once. The sample consisted of peripheral blood, taken 28 days after the second AZD1222 dose. This receptor was taken from an adult who received the AZD1222 COVID-19 vaccine. The chain couples TRBV6-5 to TRBJ1-1; D is possibly TRBD1 (6 bases). In DNA, the CDR3 is TGTGCCAGCCAAGCGGGTAGGGGGACTGAAGCTTTCTTT. Translated, it gives CASQAGRGTEAFF.